This passage covers 26 T cell receptor beta chains from one sample sequenced in a study of blood T cell repertoires in COVID-19. The protocol was immunoSEQ multiplex PCR, while the TCRdb copy is restricted to in-frame clones and leaves out a portion. The table shows under 75,000 clones, with roughly 87% occurring only once. Sequenced sample: peripheral blood. These receptors originate from a woman aged 18-35 years with acute or convalescent COVID-19.

This chain joins TRBV25-1 and TRBJ1-5; TRBD1 might be the D (5 bases). Germline V gene lookup returns CDR1 MGHDK and CDR2 SYGVNS. V was clipped by 4 bases and J by 1 base, with 8 bases between them. This CDR3 contains 14 residues. As DNA, the CDR3 is TGTGCCAGCAGTGGGGCAGGGAGCAATCAGCCCCAGCATTTT. Encoded protein: CASSGAGSNQPQHF.

The chain employs TRBV18 and TRBJ2-3; D possibly corresponds to TRBD2 (6 bases). This CDR3 region has 15 residues. Germline CDR1 reads KGHSH; CDR2 reads LQKENI. V was pared by 4 bases and J by 0 bases, with 11 bases between. DNA of the CDR3: TGTGCCAGCTCACGTGTTAGCGGAAGCACAGATACGCAGTATTTT. Translated: CASSRVSGSTDTQYF. Full variable domain (remainder filled in from reference TRBV18 and TRBJ2-3): NAGVMQNPRHLVRRRGQEARLRCSPMKGHSHVYWYRQLPEEGLKFMVYLQKENIIDESGMPKERFSAEFPKEGPSILRIQQVVRGDSAAYFCASSRVSGSTDTQYFGPGTRLTVL.

The rearrangement joins TRBV9 to TRBJ1-2; 9 bases align to TRBD1. Per the germline V gene, CDR1 is SGDLS and CDR2 is YYNGEE. This CDR3 is 15 amino acids long. Trimming removed 2 bases from V and 0 bases from J; junction bases left unmatched: 2. The chain's CDR3 is CASSVGTGSNYGYTF. CDR3 DNA sequence: TGTGCCAGCAGCGTGGGGACAGGGTCTAACTATGGCTACACCTTC.

This clone was seen once. The chain joins TRBV7-9 to TRBJ1-4, with TRBD1 identical over 7 bases. The ends lost 4 bases at V and 8 bases at J; junction bases unmatched: 1. The CDR3 is made up of 12 amino acids. The germline V gene encodes CDR1 SEHNR and CDR2 FQNEAQ (reference sequence). As DNA, the CDR3 is TGTGCCAGCAGCTCGGACAGGGAAAAACTGTTTTTT. Translating it yields CASSSDREKLFF.

The rearrangement uses TRBV27 and TRBJ1-2; tentatively, D is TRBD1 (6 bases). Germline loops: CDR1 MNHEY, CDR2 SMNVEV (reference sequence). This CDR3 is built from 13 residues. Trimming took 5 bases from V and 3 from J, leaving 10 bases between them. The CDR3 coding sequence is TGTGCCAGCAGTCAGGGGTTCGACTATGGCTACACCTTC. This encodes CASSQGFDYGYTF.

The chain joins TRBV6-1 to TRBJ1-2; D is uncertain. The CDR3 is made up of 12 amino acids. Germline lookup yields CDR1 MNHNS and CDR2 SASEGT. Trimming took 3 bases from V and 5 from J, leaving 7 bases between them. DNA of the CDR3: TGTGCCAGCAGTGATTCGGGGTATGGCTACACCTTC. Protein: CASSDSGYGYTF.

The rearrangement joins TRBV2 to TRBJ2-7; 9 bases agree with TRBD1. The ends lost 6 bases at V and 4 bases at J; junction bases unmatched: 7. The CDR3 covers 14 residues. The germline CDR1 and CDR2 sequences are SNHLY and FYNNEI. CDR3 loop: CASSTGGSGYEQYF. As DNA, the CDR3 is TGTGCCAGCAGCACAGGGGGCAGTGGGTACGAGCAGTACTTC.

This sequence joins TRBV11-2 and TRBJ2-7; 14 bases agree with TRBD2. The CDR3 extends over 16 amino acids. Looked up from germline, CDR1 is SGHAT and CDR2 is FQNNGV. V lost 3 bases and J lost 4; bases outside the gene matches: 5. The CDR3 sequence: CASSLRGLAGVYEQYF. Here the CDR3 DNA reads TGTGCCAGCAGCTTGAGGGGACTAGCGGGAGTGTACGAGCAGTACTTC.

The CDR3 DNA is TGTGCCAGCAGGGACCTAGCGGGAGGGCTGAGGAATGAGCAGTTCTTC. Protein product: CASRDLAGGLRNEQFF. The rearrangement links TRBV28 to TRBJ2-1; TRBD2 matches 12 bases. With 6 bases clipped from V and 7 bases from J, the junction kept 10 bases outside the gene matches. Germline CDR1 reads MDHEN; CDR2 reads SYDVKM. CDR3 length equals 16 residues.

This chain uses TRBV6-5 with TRBJ2-3; D is perhaps TRBD2 (5 bases). CDR3 size: 14 residues. Germline CDR1 reads MNHEY; CDR2 reads SVGAGI. V was clipped by 2 bases and J by 1 base, with 7 bases between them. The CDR3 protein is CASSYEGRTDTQYF. CDR3 DNA: TGTGCCAGCAGTTACGAGGGCCGCACAGATACGCAGTATTTT.

The chain couples TRBV9 to TRBJ2-7, with D possibly being TRBD2 (5 bases). The CDR3 spans 13 residues. Trimming removed 6 bases at V and 0 bases at J, with 10 bases between. The germline V gene encodes CDR1 SGDLS and CDR2 YYNGEE. This CDR3 is CASNPGISYEQYF. The DNA for the CDR3 is TGTGCCAGCAACCCGGGGATCTCCTACGAGCAGTACTTC.

The chain uses TRBV19 and TRBJ1-1, with a tentative D call TRBD1 (6 bases). The CDR3 has 13 amino acids. Trimming removed 3 bases from V and 7 bases from J, with 12 bases in between. CDR1 LNHDA and CDR2 SQIVND come from the germline V gene (reference sequence). The CDR3 is CASSMRQEDEAFF. CDR3 DNA: TGTGCCAGTAGTATGAGACAGGAGGATGAAGCTTTCTTT.

The chain joins TRBV15 to TRBJ1-4, with 8 bases matching TRBD1. Per germline, CDR1 LNHNV and CDR2 YYDKDF (reference sequence). Losses at the gene ends were 5 bases for V and 7 bases for J; bases not matched to a gene: 9. The CDR3 has 15 amino acids. The CDR3 nucleotides are TGTGCCACCAGCCGCTCACCGGACAGGGCTGAAAAACTGTTTTTT. Translating gives CATSRSPDRAEKLFF.

The chain uses TRBV6-1 and TRBJ1-1; perhaps TRBD1 as D (6 bases). This CDR3 has 19 residues. V was shortened by 4 bases and J by 1 base, with 25 bases between the two germline ends. Germline-derived CDR1 and CDR2 are MNHNS and SASEGT. CDR3 protein: CASSGLAALGWGPNTEAFF. In nucleotides, the CDR3 is TGTGCCAGCAGTGGTTTGGCCGCCTTGGGGTGGGGGCCGAACACTGAAGCTTTCTTT.

Written as DNA, the CDR3 is TGTGCCAGCAGCATGGGACAGGGGACTGAGCAGTTCTTC. The encoded protein is CASSMGQGTEQFF. The J gene is TRBJ2-1, the V gene TRBV11-3; the match to TRBD1 covers 10 bases. The V and J ends lost 5 bases and 9 bases, in that order; junction bases with no gene match: 4. The CDR3 loop spans 13 amino acids. The germline V gene has CDR1 SGHNT and CDR2 YENEEA.

V usage is TRBV3-1 (or the pseudogene TRBV3-2) and J usage is TRBJ1-2, with D uncertain. This CDR3 region has 13 residues. The V end lost 2 bases, the J end lost 7 bases, and 11 bases lay between the germline ends. From germline, CDR1 is LGHDT and CDR2 YNNKEL (reference sequence). For the CDR3, the DNA is TGTGCCAGCAGCCAATCGGCGGCCCTTGGCTACACCTTC. It is translated as CASSQSAALGYTF.

V gene TRBV6-6 combines with J gene TRBJ1-6, with 7 positions matching TRBD1. The CDR3 spans 17 residues. Trimming at V came to 5 bases and at J to 0 bases, leaving 7 bases not matched to a gene. Germline V gene lookup returns CDR1 MNHNY and CDR2 SVGAGI (reference sequence). The CDR3 here is CASSHRGPSSYNSPLHF. CDR3 in DNA: TGTGCCAGCAGTCACAGGGGACCAAGCTCCTATAATTCACCCCTCCACTTT.

The V gene is TRBV19, the J gene TRBJ1-1; 9 positions match TRBD1. V was pared by 1 base and J by 5 bases, with 5 bases of the junction left unmatched. The CDR3 runs to 15 residues. In germline, CDR1 is LNHDA, CDR2 SQIVND (reference sequence). The CDR3 nucleotides are TGTGCCAGTAGTATAGGGGGGACAGGGAGGACTGAAGCTTTCTTT. It translates to CASSIGGTGRTEAFF.

The CDR3 reads CASSQFRGNNEKLFF. In nucleotides, the CDR3 is TGTGCCAGCAGCCAATTTCGCGGAAATAATGAAAAACTGTTTTTT. The chain employs TRBV14 and TRBJ1-4; D uncertain. The germline CDR1 and CDR2 sequences are SGHDN and FVKESK. The CDR3 has 15 residues. With 2 bases removed from V and 4 bases from J, the gap between germline ends came to 11 bases.

This clone was seen more than once but under ten times. This chain connects TRBV5-6 to TRBJ2-7; a possible D gene is TRBD1 (5 bases). V gave up 0 bases and J gave up 5 bases, with 6 bases separating them. Germline V lookup: CDR1 SGHDT, CDR2 YYEEEE. The CDR3 is 12 residues long. CDR3 loop: CASSLAQDEQYF. The DNA for the CDR3 is TGTGCCAGCAGCTTGGCACAGGACGAGCAGTACTTC.

This sequence joins TRBV19 and TRBJ2-1; D possibly corresponds to TRBD2 (6 bases). V gave up 4 bases and J gave up 4 bases, with 17 bases separating them. The CDR3 is made up of 16 amino acids. Germline V gives CDR1 LNHDA, CDR2 SQIVND (reference sequence). This CDR3 reads CASSKGGGDLYNEQFF. In DNA, the CDR3 is TGTGCCAGTAGTAAGGGAGGAGGCGACTTGTACAATGAGCAGTTCTTC.

The CDR3 DNA follows: TGTGCCAGCAGCGTCGGGGGGTACACTGAAGCTTTCTTT. Its translation: CASSVGGYTEAFF. This rearrangement joins TRBV9 to TRBJ1-1; possible D gene TRBD1, 5 bases. Germline loops: CDR1 SGDLS, CDR2 YYNGEE. V was pared by 2 bases and J by 3 bases, with 8 bases between. This CDR3 has 13 amino acids.

This clone was detected only once. The rearrangement uses TRBV7-9 and TRBJ1-2; weak D call: TRBD1 (6 bases). V lost 1 base to trimming and J lost 0 bases, with 9 bases between them. In germline, CDR1 is SEHNR, CDR2 FQNEAQ (reference sequence). This CDR3 is built from 15 residues. CDR3 in amino acids: CASSLVAGANYGYTF. CDR3 nucleotides: TGTGCCAGCAGCTTAGTCGCAGGGGCTAACTATGGCTACACCTTC.

This chain links TRBV18 with TRBJ2-2; 9 nucleotides line up with TRBD2. Per the germline V gene, CDR1 is KGHSH and CDR2 is LQKENI. J was trimmed by 2 bases and V by 6 bases; bases with no gene match: 7. The CDR3 has 16 residues. This CDR3 is CASSPLAGANTGELFF. The CDR3 DNA follows: TGTGCCAGCTCCCCTTTAGCGGGAGCCAACACCGGGGAGCTGTTTTTT.

CDR3 coding DNA: TGTGCCAGCAGCAAACAGGGGCCCCAGTCCCAGTACTTC. As protein: CASSKQGPQSQYF. The chain combines TRBV5-6 with TRBJ2-5, with TRBD1 matching 7 bases. The germline V gene has CDR1 SGHDT and CDR2 YYEEEE. The CDR3 spans 13 residues. The J segment lost 9 bases and the V segment lost 4 bases, leaving 9 bases of the junction unmatched.

This CDR3 reads CASSTRNSDTQYF. CDR3 DNA sequence: TGTGCCAGTAGTACTAGAAACTCAGATACGCAGTATTTT. The chain has TRBV19 and TRBJ2-3; D ambiguous. V lost 4 bases and J 4 bases, leaving 9 bases between the germline ends. CDR1 and CDR2 from the germline V gene are LNHDA and SQIVND (reference sequence). There are 13 residues in the CDR3.